Sequencing of this TCR beta chain was carried out in a study of blood T cell repertoires in COVID-19. The data were produced by immunoSEQ multiplex PCR, yet TCRdb's version contains in-frame clones alone and is incomplete. The sample holds a few hundred thousand clones; just under 85% are singletons and the top ten take 15%. Which cohort a participant joined came from the clinical history participants gave. Germline assignment: CDR1 SGHRS and CDR2 YFSETQ. This CDR3 comprises 14 residues. V shed 4 bases and J 7 bases; nucleotides not matched to a gene: 9. This TCR derives from a man aged 40-49 years who had recovered from COVID-19. The sequencing sample was made of PBMCs or T cells enriched from blood (not recorded which). The rearrangement links TRBV5-1 to TRBJ1-2, with 8 bases aligning to TRBD1. The CDR3 DNA reads as TGCGCCAGCAGCCCGGCCGGACAGGGAACTGGCTACACCTTC. It translates to CASSPAGQGTGYTF.